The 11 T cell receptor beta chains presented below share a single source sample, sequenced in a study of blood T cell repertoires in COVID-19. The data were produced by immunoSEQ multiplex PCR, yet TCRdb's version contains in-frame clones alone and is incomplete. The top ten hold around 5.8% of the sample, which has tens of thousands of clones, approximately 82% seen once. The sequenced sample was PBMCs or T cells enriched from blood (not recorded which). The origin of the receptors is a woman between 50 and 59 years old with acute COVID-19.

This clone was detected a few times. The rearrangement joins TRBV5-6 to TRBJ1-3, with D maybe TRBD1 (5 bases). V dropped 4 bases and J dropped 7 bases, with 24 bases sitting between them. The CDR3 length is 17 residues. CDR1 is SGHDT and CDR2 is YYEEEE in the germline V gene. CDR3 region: CASSLFWTQELRNTIYF. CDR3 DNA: TGTGCCAGCAGCCTGTTTTGGACACAGGAACTCAGGAACACCATATATTTT.

Written as DNA, the CDR3 is TGTGCCAGCAGCGTTGGGACAGGGGGCTACGAGCAGTACTTC. Protein: CASSVGTGGYEQYF. The chain carries TRBV6-5 and TRBJ2-7, with 11 bases aligning to TRBD1. Germline CDR1 is MNHEY and CDR2 is SVGAGI. The trim removed 6 bases at V and 3 bases at J, leaving 4 bases unmatched. This CDR3 has 14 amino acids.

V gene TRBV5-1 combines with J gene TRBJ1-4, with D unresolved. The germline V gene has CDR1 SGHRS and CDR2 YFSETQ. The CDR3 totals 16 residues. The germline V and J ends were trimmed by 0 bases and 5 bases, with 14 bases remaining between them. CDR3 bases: TGCGCCAGCAGCTTGGGACTCCACCCTGCCAATGAAAAACTGTTTTTT. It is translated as CASSLGLHPANEKLFF. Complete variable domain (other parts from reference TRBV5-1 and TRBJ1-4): KAGVTQTPRYLIKTRGQQVTLSCSPISGHRSVSWYQQTPGQGLQFLFEYFSETQRNKGNFPGRFSGRQFSNSRSEMNVSTLELGDSALYLCASSLGLHPANEKLFFGSGTQLSVL.

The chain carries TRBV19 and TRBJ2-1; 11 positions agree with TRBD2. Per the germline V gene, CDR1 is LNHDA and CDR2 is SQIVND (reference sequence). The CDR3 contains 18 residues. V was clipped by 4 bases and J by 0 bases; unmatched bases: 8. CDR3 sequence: CASSTGLAESSSYNEQFF. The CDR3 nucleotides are TGTGCCAGTAGTACGGGACTAGCGGAATCCAGCTCCTACAATGAGCAGTTCTTC.

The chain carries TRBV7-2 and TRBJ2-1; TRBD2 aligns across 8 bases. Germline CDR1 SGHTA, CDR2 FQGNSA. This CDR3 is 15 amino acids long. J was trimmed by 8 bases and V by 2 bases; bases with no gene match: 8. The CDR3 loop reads CASSLPRGGGYEQFF. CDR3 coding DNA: TGTGCCAGCAGCTTACCCCGGGGGGGCGGCTATGAGCAGTTCTTC.

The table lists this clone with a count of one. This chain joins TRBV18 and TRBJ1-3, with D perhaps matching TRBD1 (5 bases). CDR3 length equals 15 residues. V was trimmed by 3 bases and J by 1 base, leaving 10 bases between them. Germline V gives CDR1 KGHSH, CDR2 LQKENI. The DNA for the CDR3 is TGTGCCAGCTCACCGGGGGGATTGTCTGGAAACACCATATATTTT. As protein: CASSPGGLSGNTIYF.

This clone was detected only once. CDR3 in DNA: TGTGCCAGCAGTAAACTAGAGTATGGCTACACCTTC. Translation: CASSKLEYGYTF. The chain joins TRBV6-6 to TRBJ1-2; D gene ambiguous. V was shortened by 5 bases and J by 5 bases, with 9 bases between the two germline ends. The germline V gene has CDR1 MNHNY and CDR2 SVGAGI (reference sequence). The CDR3 is made up of 12 amino acids.

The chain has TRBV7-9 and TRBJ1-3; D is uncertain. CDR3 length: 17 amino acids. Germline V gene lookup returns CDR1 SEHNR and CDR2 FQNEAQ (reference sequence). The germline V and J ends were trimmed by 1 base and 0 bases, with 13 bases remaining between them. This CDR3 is CASSLDGGRFSGNTIYF. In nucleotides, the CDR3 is TGTGCCAGCAGCTTAGATGGTGGCAGATTCTCTGGAAACACCATATATTTT.

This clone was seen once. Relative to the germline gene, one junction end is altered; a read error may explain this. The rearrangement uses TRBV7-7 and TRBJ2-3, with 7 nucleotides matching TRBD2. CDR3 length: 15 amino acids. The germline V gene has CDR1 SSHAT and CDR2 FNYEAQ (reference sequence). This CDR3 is CASSLGQGGTDTQYF. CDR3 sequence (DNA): TGTGCTAGCAGCTTAGGTCAGGGAGGGACAGATACGCAGTATTTT.

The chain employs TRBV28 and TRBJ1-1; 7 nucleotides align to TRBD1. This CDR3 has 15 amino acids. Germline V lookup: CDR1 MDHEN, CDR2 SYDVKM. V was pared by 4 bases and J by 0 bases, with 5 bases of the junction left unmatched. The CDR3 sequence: CASSSGQLVNTEAFF. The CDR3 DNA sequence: TGTGCCAGCAGTTCGGGACAGCTAGTGAACACTGAAGCTTTCTTT.

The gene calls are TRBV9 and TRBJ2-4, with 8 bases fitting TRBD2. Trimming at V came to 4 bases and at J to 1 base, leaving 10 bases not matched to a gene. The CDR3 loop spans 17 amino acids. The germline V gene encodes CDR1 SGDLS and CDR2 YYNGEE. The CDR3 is CASSPRGGGGAKNIQYF. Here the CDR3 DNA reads TGTGCCAGCAGCCCCCGGGGGGGCGGGGGCGCCAAAAACATTCAGTACTTC.